The sequence of this T cell receptor (beta chain) was determined in a study of blood T cell repertoires in COVID-19. As for the study in general: T cells, B-cell-depleted T cells, or PBMCs supplied cDNA or gDNA.

Individuals aged roughly 18 to 95 years were recruited from fewer than 25 US areas. Participant reports of clinical history set cohort assignment. Per the original data handling: Estimated nucleated cell counts came from reference gene primer amplification. Produced via immunoSEQ multiplex PCR; TCRdb's table is partial and in-frame only. V, J and clone size are taken as reported in that table, and D and trimming were inferred from the DNA itself. The sample contains around 200,000 clones, roughly 87% of which appear only once. Looked up from germline, CDR1 is MNHEY and CDR2 is SVGEGT. The CDR3 length is 15 residues. V was pared by 6 bases and J by 1 base, with 13 bases between. This clone showed up many times.

The clonotype was recovered from a man younger than 35 with acute COVID-19. Sequencing was done on a sample of PBMCs or T cells enriched from blood (not recorded which). The rearrangement uses TRBV6-2 or TRBV6-3 and TRBJ2-1; D gene unclear. The CDR3 sequence is CASSLNTLSYNEQFF. As DNA, the CDR3 is TGTGCCAGCAGCCTTAACACGTTGTCCTACAATGAGCAGTTCTTC.